The 27 T cell receptor beta chains reported below all come from one sample, sequenced in a study of cytomegalovirus exposure and HLA in healthy donors. The PCR ran on 60 Vbeta and 13 Jbeta primers. Data came from immunoSEQ multiplex PCR; TCRdb stores just in-frame clones and leaves some out. Of some 57,000 clones listed, 70% are singletons. The material sequenced was PBMCs. Receptors were obtained from a woman between 55 and 75 years old in good health and CMV-seropositive.

The V and J genes are TRBV5-4 and TRBJ1-2; D is perhaps TRBD1 (5 bases). Germline V CDR1 and CDR2: SGHNT, YYREEE (reference sequence). The CDR3 contains 13 residues. Deletions cut 5 bases from V and 3 bases from J, with 11 bases between. The DNA of the CDR3 is TGTGCCAGCAGTCTCGACAGAGACTATGGCTACACCTTC. This codes for CASSLDRDYGYTF.

V and J are TRBV7-8 and TRBJ2-7, with 11 nucleotides matching TRBD2. Germline values: CDR1 SGHVS, CDR2 FQNEAQ. This CDR3 has 16 amino acids. V gave up 3 bases and J gave up 3 bases; unmatched junction bases: 7. For the CDR3, the DNA is TGTGCCAGCAGCTTTAGACTAGCGGGGCCTCGCTACGAGCAGTACTTC. Translating gives CASSFRLAGPRYEQYF. Supplemented by reference TRBV7-8 and TRBJ2-7, the full variable domain reads GAGVSQSPRYKVAKRGQDVALRCDPISGHVSLFWYQQALGQGPEFLTYFQNEAQLDKSGLPSDRFFAERPEGSVSTLKIQRTQQEDSAVYLCASSFRLAGPRYEQYFGPGTRLTVT.

As concerns this clone: Within the sample, other DNA sequences also encode this same CDR3. The chain carries TRBV4-2 and TRBJ2-7; 9 bases are shared with TRBD1. The CDR3 totals 15 residues. Trimming removed 4 bases from V and 2 bases from J; junction bases left unmatched: 6. CDR1 LGHNA and CDR2 YNFKEQ come from the germline V gene. CDR3 amino acids: CASSPDRDRAYEQYF. The CDR3 DNA follows: TGTGCCAGCAGCCCTGACCGGGACAGGGCCTACGAGCAGTACTTC.

A few counts support this clone. This chain links TRBV30 with TRBJ1-2; 7 bases match TRBD1. The J segment lost 4 bases and the V segment lost 5 bases, leaving 4 bases of the junction unmatched. This CDR3 has 12 residues. The germline V gene encodes CDR1 GTSNPN and CDR2 SVGIG (reference sequence). CDR3 nucleotides: TGTGCCTGGCTGAGGGACAGCTATGGCTACACCTTC. Translating it yields CAWLRDSYGYTF.

The chain links TRBV4-3 to TRBJ2-3, with TRBD2 as a possible D gene (5 bases). Per the germline V gene, CDR1 is LGHNA and CDR2 is YSLEER. Trimming took 0 bases from V and 2 from J, leaving 12 bases between them. The CDR3 covers 16 residues. CDR3 sequence (DNA): TGCGCCAGCAGCCAAGACGGGGAACAGCCCACAGATACGCAGTATTTT. Encoded protein: CASSQDGEQPTDTQYF.

This sequence joins TRBV7-2 and TRBJ2-3, with 11 bases matching TRBD2. Germline V gene data show CDR1 as SGHTA and CDR2 as FQGNSA. The CDR3 spans 16 residues. The V gene end was trimmed by 3 bases and the J gene end by 4 bases; junction bases not matched to a gene: 6. Written as DNA, the CDR3 is TGTGCCAGCAGCTTGGGCCTACTAGCGGGGGCAGATACGCAGTATTTT. The encoded protein is CASSLGLLAGADTQYF.

This chain connects TRBV6-5 to TRBJ2-2; no definite D call. The CDR3 has 13 amino acids. Germline V lookup: CDR1 MNHEY, CDR2 SVGAGI. Trimming removed 2 bases at V and 4 bases at J, with 5 bases between. CDR3 region: CASSYPSTGELFF. CDR3 sequence (DNA): TGTGCCAGCAGTTACCCCAGCACCGGGGAGCTGTTTTTT.

The chain recombines TRBV7-2 with TRBJ2-5; perhaps TRBD2 as D (7 bases). The CDR3 is 15 residues long. V lost 3 bases and J lost 4, with 15 bases in between. Germline values: CDR1 SGHTA, CDR2 FQGNSA. The CDR3 reads CASSFGGGASETQYF. The CDR3 coding sequence is TGTGCCAGCAGCTTCGGCGGGGGCGCTTCAGAGACCCAGTACTTC.

V and J are TRBV19 and TRBJ2-2; TRBD1 matches at 10 bases. Germline CDR1 LNHDA, CDR2 SQIVND (reference sequence). The J segment lost 6 bases and the V segment lost 6 bases, leaving 7 bases of the junction unmatched. CDR3 length: 15 residues. The CDR3 loop is CASRGGQGVSGELFF. CDR3 nucleotides: TGTGCCAGTAGGGGCGGACAGGGGGTGTCCGGGGAGCTGTTTTTT.

This chain links TRBV30 with TRBJ1-4; D gene ambiguous. The CDR3 covers 13 residues. In germline, CDR1 is GTSNPN, CDR2 SVGIG (reference sequence). Trimming shortened V by 2 bases and J by 8 bases, and 12 bases separated the two germline ends. The CDR3 is CAWSHGEREKLFF. Here the CDR3 DNA reads TGTGCCTGGAGTCACGGTGAGAGGGAAAAACTGTTTTTT.

V is TRBV27 and J is TRBJ1-1; D is undetermined. The V gene lost 5 bases and the J gene lost 5 bases, with 9 bases spanning the gap. Germline-derived CDR1 and CDR2 are MNHEY and SMNVEV (reference sequence). This CDR3 is built from 12 residues. The CDR3 region is CASSLRGTEAFF. CDR3 nucleotides: TGTGCCAGCAGTCTTCGGGGTACTGAAGCTTTCTTT.

The chain recombines TRBV19 with TRBJ2-2; the D is unclear. In germline, CDR1 is LNHDA, CDR2 SQIVND (reference sequence). The CDR3 totals 15 residues. With 4 bases removed from V and 0 bases from J, the gap between germline ends came to 9 bases. DNA of the CDR3: TGTGCCAGTAGTAGTAAGCGAGCGAACACCGGGGAGCTGTTTTTT. The encoded protein is CASSSKRANTGELFF.

J is TRBJ1-3 and V is TRBV18; 9 bases line up with TRBD1. The CDR3 is 15 amino acids. CDR1 is KGHSH and CDR2 is LQKENI in the germline V gene. With V trimmed by 6 bases and J by 7 bases, 10 bases remained unmatched. Here the CDR3 DNA reads TGTGCCAGCTCCCCCGGGACAGGGAGCCGTAACACCATATATTTT. Amino acids: CASSPGTGSRNTIYF.

The rearrangement uses TRBV5-1 and TRBJ2-7, with D perhaps TRBD2 (6 bases). Looked up from germline, CDR1 is SGHRS and CDR2 is YFSETQ. The CDR3 runs 15 residues. V lost 0 bases and J 0 bases, leaving 10 bases between the germline ends. DNA for the CDR3: TGCGCCAGCAGCTTGGGCCAGGGACTCTCCTACGAGCAGTACTTC. Protein: CASSLGQGLSYEQYF.

The chain is built from TRBV5-1 and TRBJ2-3; TRBD2 matches 15 bases. The CDR3 has 17 amino acids. V lost 4 bases and J lost 2; bases outside the gene matches: 5. Germline CDR1 and CDR2: SGHRS and YFSETQ. CDR3 region: CASSPGLAGGHTDTQYF. DNA for the CDR3: TGCGCCAGCAGCCCCGGACTAGCGGGGGGGCACACAGATACGCAGTATTTT.

The rearrangement joins TRBV5-5 to TRBJ1-3; maybe TRBD1 (5 bases). The CDR3 runs 14 residues. CDR1 is SGHKS, CDR2 YYEKEE, per germline (reference sequence). Trimming stripped 7 bases from V and 4 bases from J, with 15 bases between. The CDR3 loop reads CASGGETYGNTIYF. In DNA, the CDR3 is TGTGCCAGCGGGGGGGAAACATACGGAAACACCATATATTTT.

This clone was counted only a few times. This chain uses TRBV6-6 with TRBJ1-2; 10 bases are a match to TRBD1. In germline, CDR1 is MNHNY, CDR2 SVGAGI (reference sequence). This CDR3 contains 15 residues. Trimming removed 8 bases from V and 5 bases from J; junction bases left unmatched: 11. The DNA of the CDR3 is TGTGCCAGCGCGGGACAGGGGATCGGGCATTATGGCTACACCTTC. Its protein product is CASAGQGIGHYGYTF.

This clone was picked up one time. The chain has TRBV10-3 and TRBJ2-3; 15 bases agree with TRBD2. V trimming: 6 bases; J trimming: 3 bases; junction bases outside the gene matches: 7. CDR1 is ENHRY, CDR2 SYGVKD, per germline. This CDR3 comprises 17 residues. In DNA form, the CDR3 reads TGTGCCATCAGCCGGACTAGCGGGGGGGCCGGTACAGATACGCAGTATTTT. This codes for CAISRTSGGAGTDTQYF.

This sequence joins TRBV5-1 and TRBJ2-7; 11 nucleotides match TRBD1. CDR3 length equals 14 residues. V dropped 4 bases and J dropped 5; count of bases not matched to a gene: 5. Per the germline V gene, CDR1 is SGHRS and CDR2 is YFSETQ. This CDR3 reads CASSGQGAGNEQYF. In DNA, the CDR3 is TGCGCCAGCAGCGGACAGGGGGCCGGGAACGAGCAGTACTTC.

The J gene is TRBJ1-5, the V gene TRBV6-1; D not certain. The CDR3 runs to 18 residues. Germline V gene sequence: CDR1 MNHNS, CDR2 SASEGT. The V end lost 4 bases, the J end lost 0 bases, and 19 bases lay between the germline ends. CDR3 protein: CASSVQGIDIYSNQPQHF. In DNA form, the CDR3 reads TGTGCCAGCAGTGTTCAAGGAATAGACATCTATAGCAATCAGCCCCAGCATTTT.

The CDR3 DNA reads TGTGCCAGCAGTTCTAACAGGGGTACCGACTACACCTTC. The encoded protein is CASSSNRGTDYTF. V gene TRBV28 combines with J gene TRBJ1-2; 7 nucleotides align to TRBD1. The CDR3 loop spans 13 amino acids. With 4 bases clipped from V and 10 bases from J, the junction kept 9 bases outside the gene matches. The germline gives CDR1 MDHEN, CDR2 SYDVKM.

V usage is TRBV7-2 and J usage is TRBJ1-5; D unclear. V lost 1 base and J 8 bases, leaving 9 bases between the germline ends. The CDR3 is made up of 13 amino acids. The germline V gene has CDR1 SGHTA and CDR2 FQGNSA. In nucleotides, the CDR3 is TGTGCCAGCAGCTTAGGAGTCGGTGAGCCCCAGCATTTT. Amino acid sequence: CASSLGVGEPQHF.

This chain connects TRBV12-2 to TRBJ1-1. TRBV12-2 is reported as a pseudogene. The CDR3 totals 15 residues. The CDR3 region has the DNA TGTGCAAGTCGCTTAGATACAAGGGGAGGAGGTGAAGCTTTCTTT. As protein: CASRLDTRGGGEAFF.

V and J are TRBV5-1 and TRBJ1-1, with D hard to call. The CDR3 spans 15 residues. CDR1 is SGHRS and CDR2 is YFSETQ in the germline V gene. V gave up 0 bases and J gave up 1 base, with 10 bases separating them. The CDR3 sequence is CASSLDPGGNTEAFF. CDR3 sequence (DNA): TGCGCCAGCAGCTTGGATCCGGGAGGGAACACTGAAGCTTTCTTT.

The V call is TRBV15, the J call TRBJ2-2; possible D gene TRBD2, 5 bases. CDR3 length equals 12 residues. Germline loops: CDR1 LNHNV, CDR2 YYDKDF (reference sequence). V was pared by 5 bases and J by 9 bases, with 10 bases between. The CDR3 nucleotides read TGTGCCACCAGCGGGAGCGCCCGGGAGCTGTTTTTT. Its protein product is CATSGSARELFF.

V is TRBV10-3 and J is TRBJ1-1, with a possible D match to TRBD1 (5 bases). Germline CDR1 and CDR2: ENHRY and SYGVKD. The ends were cut back, 10 bases at V and 4 bases at J, with 13 bases in the middle. The CDR3 length is 12 residues. For the CDR3, the DNA is TGTGCCACTCAGGGAGGAGGCACTGAAGCTTTCTTT. Translation: CATQGGGTEAFF.

This clone was seen only a few times. The rearrangement joins TRBV7-2 to TRBJ2-7; 7 nucleotides agree with TRBD1. The germline CDR1 and CDR2 sequences are SGHTA and FQGNSA. The CDR3 extends over 14 amino acids. With 5 bases clipped from V and 5 bases from J, the junction kept 9 bases outside the gene matches. The DNA for the CDR3 is TGTGCCAGCAGCCCAATCTCACAGGGGCACGAGCAGTACTTC. This encodes CASSPISQGHEQYF.